This is a list of T cell receptor beta chains from one sample in a study of blood T cell repertoires in COVID-19. Sequencing used immunoSEQ multiplex PCR; TCRdb keeps in-frame clones, though not all of them. The top ten hold more than 2% of the sample, which has about 42,000 clones, approximately 90% seen once. Sequencing was carried out using peripheral blood. The receptor set was obtained from a human donor in a cohort sampled during active COVID-19. Both conserved end residues are part of each CDR3. D genes are given only for firm matches. Size is stated for part of the rows, as once, few or many counts, or as a class when the clone is expanded.

. | TRBJ1-1 | TRBV14 | . | TGTGCCAGCAGCCAAGACGGGACTGAAGCTTTCTTT | CASSQDGTEAFF
. | TRBJ2-3 | TRBV5-1 | . | TGCGCCAGCAGCTTGGAAGGGCAGGGTACAGATACGCAGTATTTT | CASSLEGQGTDTQYF
. | TRBJ2-7 | TRBV3-1/TRBV3-2 | . | TGTGCCAGCAGCCCACAATCATCGGCCAGGGGCTCCTACGAGCAGTACTTC | CASSPQSSARGSYEQYF
. | TRBJ2-5 | TRBV2 | . | TGTGCCAGCAACGCTCAGGCGGGGGCGTTCCAAGAGACCCAGTACTTC | CASNAQAGAFQETQYF
. | TRBJ2-3 | TRBV29-1 | TRBD1 | TGCAGCGTGGCCGACAGGGGTCCGCAGTATTTT | CSVADRGPQYF
. | TRBJ2-3 | TRBV6-5 | TRBD1 | TGTGCCAGCAGTAACAGGGGGACAGATACGCAGTATTTT | CASSNRGTDTQYF
. | TRBJ2-5 | TRBV6-5 | . | TGTGCCAGCAGTTACGAGGGCACTTCTAAGACCCAGTACTTC | CASSYEGTSKTQYF
. | TRBJ2-2 | TRBV5-6 | TRBD2 | TGTGCCAGCAGCTTGATTCCCGGACTAGCGGGGGGTACCGGGGAGCTGTTTTTT | CASSLIPGLAGGTGELFF
once | TRBJ1-6 | TRBV30 | . | TGTGCCTGGAGCGAAACTTATAATTCACCCCTCCACTTT | CAWSETYNSPLHF
. | TRBJ2-7 | TRBV30 | . | TGTGCCTGGAGCCGCGGACAACAAGTGGCGTTC | CAWSRGQQVAF
. | TRBJ1-2 | TRBV18 | . | TGTGCCAGCTCACCTGCCTCGACAGTTAACTATGGCTACACCTTC | CASSPASTVNYGYTF
. | TRBJ1-1 | TRBV14 | . | TGTGCCAGCAGTCCGGCGGGGCAGCGGAACACTGAAGCTTTCTTT | CASSPAGQRNTEAFF
. | TRBJ2-7 | TRBV6-5 | . | TGTGCCAGCCGATTCTTCCAGGGGGAGCAGTACTTC | CASRFFQGEQYF
. | TRBJ2-3 | TRBV29-1 | . | TGCAGCGTTGAAGAGGGTAGGGGGAACGCAGATACGCAGTATTTT | CSVEEGRGNADTQYF
. | TRBJ2-5 | TRBV5-1 | TRBD2 | TGCGCCAGCAGCTCCGAGCGGGGGTGGGAGACCCAGTACTTC | CASSSERGWETQYF
. | TRBJ2-2 | TRBV7-6 | TRBD2 | TGTGCCAGCAGCTTATACCCGGGTGCGGGGGTAGGCACCGGGGAGCTGTTTTTT | CASSLYPGAGVGTGELFF
. | TRBJ1-2 | TRBV19 | TRBD1 | TGTGCCAGTAGTACTACAAGACAGGGTACCGTCTATGGCTACACCTTC | CASSTTRQGTVYGYTF
. | TRBJ1-1 | TRBV11-2 | . | TGTGCCAGCAGTCCGTTACAGGGCCATGAAGCTTTCTTT | CASSPLQGHEAFF
once | TRBJ2-7 | TRBV10-3 | . | TGTGCCACCAGCGGTCGAGACAGTCCTTCCTACGAGCAGTACTTC | CATSGRDSPSYEQYF
. | TRBJ1-1 | TRBV18 | TRBD1 | TGTGCCAGCTCACCCTTAAACGGACAGGCCAACACTGAAGCTTTCTTT | CASSPLNGQANTEAFF
. | TRBJ2-7 | TRBV10-3 | TRBD2 | TGTGCCACCCGGGGTAGCGGGAGGAGCTCCTACGAGCAGTACTTC | CATRGSGRSSYEQYF
. | TRBJ2-7 | TRBV30 | . | TGTGCCTGGAGTGAGGACACGTCCTACGAGCAGTACTTC | CAWSEDTSYEQYF
. | TRBJ2-2 | TRBV3-1/TRBV3-2 | . | TGTGCCAGCAGCCAAGATAGTCAGGGGTACGGGGAGCTGTTTTTT | CASSQDSQGYGELFF
. | TRBJ1-5 | TRBV7-9 | . | TGTGCCAGCAGCAGAGGGAGCGGACAGCCCCAGCATTTT | CASSRGSGQPQHF
. | TRBJ2-3 | TRBV5-1 | TRBD1 | TGCGCCAGCAGCAACGGACAGGGCACAGATACGCAGTATTTT | CASSNGQGTDTQYF
. | TRBJ1-2 | TRBV5-1 | . | TGCGCCAGCAGCTTGCTACCGGCCCCGGGGGTTTACACCTTC | CASSLLPAPGVYTF
. | TRBJ2-7 | TRBV7-9 | . | TGTGCCAGCGTTGGAGTCAACGAGCAGTACTTC | CASVGVNEQYF
. | TRBJ1-1 | TRBV6-5 | . | TGTGCCAGCAAAGCCGAAATGAACACTGAAGCTTTCTTT | CASKAEMNTEAFF